This entry concerns a single T cell receptor beta chain. What it binds is unknown. Amplification used 60 Vbeta primers and 13 Jbeta primers. The assay was immunoSEQ multiplex PCR, and TCRdb's table has in-frame clones only and misses some. The data show 150,000 to 200,000 clones, with roughly four fifths seen just once and 1.5% to 2% held by the top ten. This record belongs to a study of cytomegalovirus exposure and HLA in healthy donors. Study-wide background: Prior work identified around 120 million unique TCR beta sequences in about 179 million T cells.

Study observations and caveats: The Asian-associated ancestry cluster reportedly had fewer N-insertions than the roughly 670-donor mean in a later analysis. Among the most significant clusters, several appeared linked to common viral pathogens in a later analysis.

V was clipped by 4 bases and J by 1 base, with 9 bases between them. CDR1 is SGDLS and CDR2 is YYNGEE in the germline V gene. CDR3 length equals 14 residues. The source is a man younger than 30 in good health and CMV-seronegative. Sequencing was carried out using PBMCs. The J gene is TRBJ1-5, the V gene TRBV9; D might be TRBD1 (5 bases). The CDR3 spells CASSKRQSNQPQHF. CDR3 DNA: TGTGCCAGCAGCAAACGACAGAGCAATCAGCCCCAGCATTTT.